Below, 9 T cell receptor beta chains from the same sample are listed, as sequenced in a study of T cells after yellow fever vaccination. From the 5' RACE reads, TCRdb called clonotypes with MiXCR, one entry per CDR3 protein. Altogether just over 250,000 distinct CDR3 sequences are present, about 5.2% being singletons, with the ten largest covering roughly 3%. The source material was CD4+ T cells sorted from PBMCs, sampled on the day of the yellow fever booster vaccination. The receptors were gathered from a man between 18 and 35 years old who received the YFV17D yellow fever vaccine.

The chain uses TRBV5-5 and TRBJ1-2; perhaps TRBD1 as D (6 bases). The CDR3 covers 16 residues. From germline, CDR1 is SGHKS and CDR2 YYEKEE (reference sequence). Trimming took off 2 bases at V and 1 base at J, with 15 bases between the two ends. The CDR3 loop reads CASSLSTGTYNYGYTF. The CDR3 DNA follows: TGTGCCAGCAGCTTAAGTACCGGGACATATAACTATGGCTACACCTTC.

CDR3 amino acids: CSARETGNTGELFF. The CDR3 DNA reads TGCAGTGCTAGAGAGACAGGGAACACCGGGGAGCTGTTTTTT. J is TRBJ2-2 and V is TRBV20-1; D perhaps matches TRBD1 (6 bases). The CDR3 runs to 14 residues. Trimming removed 0 bases at V and 1 base at J, with 6 bases between. Germline loops: CDR1 DFQATT, CDR2 SNEGSKA (reference sequence).

The V gene is TRBV9, the J gene TRBJ1-1; D is undetermined. This CDR3 is built from 14 residues. V was clipped by 4 bases and J by 4 bases, with 14 bases between them. From germline, CDR1 is SGDLS and CDR2 YYNGEE. The CDR3 DNA reads TGTGCCAGCAGCCGTGGGCGTGAAGGCACTGAAGCTTTCTTT. It is translated as CASSRGREGTEAFF.

The rearrangement joins TRBV5-1 to TRBJ1-6, with a tentative D call TRBD1 (6 bases). The V end lost 2 bases, the J end lost 10 bases, and 10 bases lay between the germline ends. The CDR3 length is 13 residues. Germline CDR1 and CDR2: SGHRS and YFSETQ. CDR3 loop: CASSFIGGSPLHF. The CDR3 DNA sequence: TGCGCCAGCAGCTTTATCGGGGGCTCACCCCTCCACTTT.

This rearrangement joins TRBV6-6 to TRBJ1-2; a weak D match, TRBD1 (5 bases). The CDR3 is made up of 15 amino acids. Germline values: CDR1 MNHNY, CDR2 SVGAGI (reference sequence). The V and J ends lost 0 bases and 2 bases respectively, with 10 bases between them. The CDR3 DNA follows: TGTGCCAGCAGTTACTCAAACCGGGACAACTATGGCTACACCTTC. Translation: CASSYSNRDNYGYTF.

This clonotype showed up just a few times. The chain recombines TRBV18 with TRBJ1-2; TRBD1 might be the D (5 bases). The CDR3 sequence is 14 residues long. In germline, CDR1 is KGHSH, CDR2 LQKENI. With 2 bases removed from V and 2 bases from J, the gap between germline ends came to 9 bases. Here the CDR3 reads CASSPVKGNYGYTF. CDR3 bases: TGTGCCAGCTCACCAGTGAAGGGGAACTATGGCTACACCTTC.

This clonotype was seen at least ten times. This sequence joins TRBV6-5 and TRBJ1-2; D gene ambiguous. Trimming pared 6 bases from V and 5 bases from J, leaving 19 bases between. CDR1 and CDR2 from the germline V gene are MNHEY and SVGAGI. The CDR3 consists of 15 residues. CDR3 DNA sequence: TGTGCCAGCAGCCCCGCGGGTCGGGGAAAATATGGCTACACCTTC. This codes for CASSPAGRGKYGYTF.

Only one count was recorded for this clonotype. CDR3 region: CASSQEAGVGGVTQYF. The CDR3 nucleotides read TGCGCCAGCAGCCAAGAGGCAGGGGTAGGTGGGGTTACGCAGTATTTT. The chain uses TRBV4-3 and TRBJ2-3, with D possibly TRBD1 on 6 matching bases. This CDR3 comprises 16 residues. The germline gives CDR1 LGHNA, CDR2 YSLEER. The V and J ends lost 0 bases and 8 bases respectively, with 18 bases between them.

Many counts were recorded for this clonotype. The CDR3 here is CSANRGYGYTF. As DNA, the CDR3 is TGCAGTGCTAACAGGGGGTATGGCTACACCTTC. This chain joins TRBV20-1 and TRBJ1-2; 8 positions match TRBD1. In germline, CDR1 is DFQATT, CDR2 SNEGSKA (reference sequence). This CDR3 contains 11 residues. V was pared by 4 bases and J by 5 bases, with 0 bases of the junction left unmatched.